Presented here are 8 T cell receptor beta chains from one specimen sequenced in a study of shared clonotypes between healthy human individuals (dated by TCRdb to the early 2020s). Library generation was performed with the immunoSEQ multiplex PCR assay. The table comes from immuneACCESS by way of TCRdb, which keeps in-frame sequences with V and J called. Part of the clones is missing from these tables; in studies checked, under half for an unresolved V gene and the rest for unknown reasons. This sample comprises hundreds of thousands of clones, 55% to 85% of them detected only once. The ten largest clones capture about 1.8% of the sample. Source material: memory CD4+ T cells sorted from blood. This specimen's cell subset or site label, per the study, means: CD45RA-negative fraction. Receptor source: a woman aged 25 to 39 in good health.

The V call is TRBV11-2, the J call TRBJ2-2, with 9 bases lining up with TRBD1. Germline lookup yields CDR1 SGHAT and CDR2 FQNNGV. This CDR3 has 17 residues. Trimming removed 1 base from V and 8 bases from J; junction bases left unmatched: 11. CDR3 bases: TGTGCCAGCAGCTTAGCATCCGGGACAGGGTACTTTGGGGAGCTGTTTTTT. This encodes CASSLASGTGYFGELFF.

The rearrangement links TRBV28 to TRBJ1-2; 7 nucleotides line up with TRBD1. The CDR3 length is 14 residues. Germline V gene lookup returns CDR1 MDHEN and CDR2 SYDVKM. V trimming: 3 bases; J trimming: 7 bases; junction bases outside the gene matches: 8. This chain's CDR3 is CASSFGTENAGYTF. CDR3 nucleotides: TGTGCCAGCAGTTTCGGGACAGAGAACGCTGGCTACACCTTC.

This CDR3 is CASSMDGPNQPQHF. CDR3 bases: TGCGCCAGCAGCATGGACGGACCTAATCAGCCCCAGCATTTT. V is TRBV5-1 and J is TRBJ1-5; D is uncertain. Trimming took off 4 bases at V and 4 bases at J, with 12 bases between the two ends. The CDR3 has 14 residues. Germline V CDR1 and CDR2: SGHRS, YFSETQ.

About this clone: Different DNA sequences within this sample yield the same CDR3. J is TRBJ2-1 and V is TRBV5-1; D is undetermined. Germline V gives CDR1 SGHRS, CDR2 YFSETQ. Trimming took 0 bases from V and 0 from J, leaving 7 bases between them. The CDR3 length is 15 residues. The CDR3 sequence: CASSLAASSYNEQFF. The CDR3 nucleotides are TGCGCCAGCAGCTTGGCGGCGAGCTCCTACAATGAGCAGTTCTTC.

The CDR3 DNA reads TGTGCCTGGAGAGGGGTAAGCGGGAGGGGTAGCTCCTACGAGCAGTACTTC. Translating it yields CAWRGVSGRGSSYEQYF. The gene calls are TRBV30 and TRBJ2-7; 10 bases match TRBD2. Germline V gene data show CDR1 as GTSNPN and CDR2 as SVGIG (reference sequence). The CDR3 contains 17 residues. The ends lost 3 bases at V and 0 bases at J; junction bases unmatched: 11. The full variable domain, with the rest looked up from reference TRBV30 and TRBJ2-7, is SQTIHQWPATLVQPVGSPLSLECTVEGTSNPNLYWYRQAAGRGLQLLFYSVGIGQISSEVPQNLSASRPQDRQFILSSKKLLLSDSGFYLCAWRGVSGRGSSYEQYFGPGTRLTVT.

CDR3 nucleotide sequence: TGTGCCAGCAGCCCGATGGCTTGGGATGAGACCCAGTACTTC. This gives the protein CASSPMAWDETQYF. The gene calls are TRBV11-2 and TRBJ2-5; no clear D. V lost 5 bases and J lost 5, with 15 bases in between. This CDR3 region has 14 residues. From germline, CDR1 is SGHAT and CDR2 FQNNGV. Full variable domain (rest looked up from reference TRBV11-2 and TRBJ2-5): EAGVAQSPRYKIIEKRQSVAFWCNPISGHATLYWYQQILGQGPKLLIQFQNNGVVDDSQLPKDRFSAERLKGVDSTLKIQPAKLEDSAVYLCASSPMAWDETQYFGPGTRLLVL.

V usage is TRBV11-2 and J usage is TRBJ2-1, with 10 bases aligning to TRBD2. Germline assignment: CDR1 SGHAT and CDR2 FQNNGV. V was pared by 4 bases and J by 6 bases, with 9 bases of the junction left unmatched. The CDR3 loop spans 16 amino acids. CDR3 in amino acids: CASSSPGLALVNEQFF. The CDR3 nucleotides read TGTGCCAGCAGCTCACCGGGACTAGCGTTAGTCAATGAGCAGTTCTTC.

The V gene is TRBV30, the J gene TRBJ2-1; D is unresolved. The V end was cut by 3 bases, the J end by 6 bases, with 12 bases between. CDR1 is GTSNPN and CDR2 is SVGIG in the germline V gene (reference sequence). The length of the CDR3 is 13 residues. Here the CDR3 DNA reads TGTGCCTGGAGCTCTGACTGGCTCAATGAGCAGTTCTTC. Its translation: CAWSSDWLNEQFF.